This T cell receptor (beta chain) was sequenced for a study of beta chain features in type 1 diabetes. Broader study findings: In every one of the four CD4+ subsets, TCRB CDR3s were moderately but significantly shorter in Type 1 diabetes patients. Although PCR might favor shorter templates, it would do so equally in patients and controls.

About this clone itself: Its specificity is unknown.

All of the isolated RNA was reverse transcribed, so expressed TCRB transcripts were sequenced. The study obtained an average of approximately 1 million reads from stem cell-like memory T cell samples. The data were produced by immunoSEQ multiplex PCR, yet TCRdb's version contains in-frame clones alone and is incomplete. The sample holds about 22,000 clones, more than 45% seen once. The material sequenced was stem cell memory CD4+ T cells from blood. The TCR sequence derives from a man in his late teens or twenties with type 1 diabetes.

CDR3 protein: CASSLGLQETQYF. The CDR3 region has the DNA TGTGCCAGCAGCTTAGGACTTCAAGAGACCCAGTACTTC. This sequence joins TRBV7-9 and TRBJ2-5; D is unresolved. The CDR3 is 13 residues long. Trimming cost V 1 base and J 2 bases, with 5 bases left between them. Germline loops: CDR1 SEHNR, CDR2 FQNEAQ (reference sequence).